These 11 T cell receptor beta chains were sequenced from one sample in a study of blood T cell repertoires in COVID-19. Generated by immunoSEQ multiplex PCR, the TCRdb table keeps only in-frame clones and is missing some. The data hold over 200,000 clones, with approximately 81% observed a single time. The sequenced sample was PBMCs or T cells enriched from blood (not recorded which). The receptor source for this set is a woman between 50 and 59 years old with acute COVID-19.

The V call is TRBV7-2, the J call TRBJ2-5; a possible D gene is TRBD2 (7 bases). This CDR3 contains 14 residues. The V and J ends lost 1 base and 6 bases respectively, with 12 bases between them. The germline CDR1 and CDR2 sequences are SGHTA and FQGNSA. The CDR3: CASSLEGGLKTQYF. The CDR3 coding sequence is TGTGCCAGCAGCTTAGAGGGGGGGCTGAAGACCCAGTACTTC.

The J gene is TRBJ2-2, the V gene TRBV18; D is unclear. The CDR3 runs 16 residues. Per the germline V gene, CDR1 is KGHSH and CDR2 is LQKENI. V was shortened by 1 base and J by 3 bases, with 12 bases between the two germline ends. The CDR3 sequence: CASSPLSYSDTGELFF. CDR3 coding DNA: TGTGCCAGCTCACCACTCTCCTATTCTGACACCGGGGAGCTGTTTTTT.

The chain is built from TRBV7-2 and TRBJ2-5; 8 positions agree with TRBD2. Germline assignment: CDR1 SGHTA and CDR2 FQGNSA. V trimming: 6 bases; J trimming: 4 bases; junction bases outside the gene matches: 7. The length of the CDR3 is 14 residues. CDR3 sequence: CASRPGGPVETQYF. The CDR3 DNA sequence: TGTGCCAGCAGACCGGGGGGGCCGGTAGAGACCCAGTACTTC.

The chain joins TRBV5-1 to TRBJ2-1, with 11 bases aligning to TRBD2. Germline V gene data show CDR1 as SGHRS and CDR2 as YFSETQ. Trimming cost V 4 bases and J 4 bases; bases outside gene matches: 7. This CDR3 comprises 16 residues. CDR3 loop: CASSLAGGPLYNEQFF. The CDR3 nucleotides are TGCGCCAGCAGCCTAGCGGGAGGTCCCCTGTACAATGAGCAGTTCTTC.

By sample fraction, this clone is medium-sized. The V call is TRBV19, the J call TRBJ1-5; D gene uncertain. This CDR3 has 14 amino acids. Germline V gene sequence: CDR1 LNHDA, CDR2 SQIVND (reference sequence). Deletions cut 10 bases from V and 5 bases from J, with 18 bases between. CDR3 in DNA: TGTGCCACCTGGCCCGGACCCGGGGATCAGCCCCAGCATTTT. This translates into CATWPGPGDQPQHF.

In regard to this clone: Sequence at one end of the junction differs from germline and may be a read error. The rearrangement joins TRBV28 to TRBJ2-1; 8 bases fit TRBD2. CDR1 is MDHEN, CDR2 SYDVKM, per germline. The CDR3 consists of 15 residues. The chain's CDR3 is CATSQAGVGYNEQFF. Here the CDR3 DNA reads TGTGCCACCAGTCAAGCGGGAGTCGGCTACAATGAGCAGTTCTTC.

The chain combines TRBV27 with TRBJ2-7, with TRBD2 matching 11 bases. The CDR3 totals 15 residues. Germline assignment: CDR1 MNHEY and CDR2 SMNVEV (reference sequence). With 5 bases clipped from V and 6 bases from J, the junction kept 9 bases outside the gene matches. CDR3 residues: CASSPLVAGGSEQYF. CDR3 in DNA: TGTGCCAGCAGTCCCCTGGTAGCGGGAGGGTCCGAGCAGTACTTC.

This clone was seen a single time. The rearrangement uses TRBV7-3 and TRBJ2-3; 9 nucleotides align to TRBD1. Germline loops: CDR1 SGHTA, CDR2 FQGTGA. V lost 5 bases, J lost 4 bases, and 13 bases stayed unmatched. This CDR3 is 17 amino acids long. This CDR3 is CASSPRDRVFSADTQYF. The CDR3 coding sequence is TGTGCCAGCAGCCCAAGGGACAGGGTGTTTTCGGCAGATACGCAGTATTTT. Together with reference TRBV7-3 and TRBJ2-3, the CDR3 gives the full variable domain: GAGVSQTPSNKVTEKGKYVELRCDPISGHTALYWYRQSLGQGPEFLIYFQGTGAADDSGLPNDRFFAVRPEGSVSTLKIQRTERGDSAVYLCASSPRDRVFSADTQYFGPGTRLTVL.

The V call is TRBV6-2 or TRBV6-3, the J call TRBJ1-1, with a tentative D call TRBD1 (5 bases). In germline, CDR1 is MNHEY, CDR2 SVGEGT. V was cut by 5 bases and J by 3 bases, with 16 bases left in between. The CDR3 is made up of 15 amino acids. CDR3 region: CASSGVGTGDTEAFF. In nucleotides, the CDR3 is TGTGCCAGCAGTGGCGTTGGGACGGGGGACACTGAAGCTTTCTTT.

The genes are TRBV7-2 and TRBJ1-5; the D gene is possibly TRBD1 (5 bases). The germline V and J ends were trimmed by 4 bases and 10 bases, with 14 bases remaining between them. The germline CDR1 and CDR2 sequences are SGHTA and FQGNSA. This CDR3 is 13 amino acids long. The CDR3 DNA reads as TGTGCCAGCAGCTCGGACAACGTCAGACCCCAGCATTTT. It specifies CASSSDNVRPQHF.

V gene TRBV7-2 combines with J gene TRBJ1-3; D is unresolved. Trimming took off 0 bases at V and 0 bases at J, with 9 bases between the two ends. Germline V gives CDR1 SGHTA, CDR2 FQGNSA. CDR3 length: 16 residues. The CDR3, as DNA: TGTGCCAGCAGCTTAGCAGCTGCGTTCTCTGGAAACACCATATATTTT. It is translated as CASSLAAAFSGNTIYF.